The 20 T cell receptor beta chains in this list originate from one sample, sequenced in a study of T cells after yellow fever vaccination. TCRdb redid the calling of the 5' RACE reads with MiXCR, one entry per CDR3 protein. The sample includes over 25,000 distinct CDR3 sequences, 4.5% to 5.5% of them seen just once. Sequencing used PBMCs, either bulk or a sorted T-cell subset (CD4+, CD8+, memory, or dextramer-sorted; not recorded which), obtained 15 days after the yellow fever booster vaccination. The origin of the receptors is a man aged 25 to 45 who received the YFV17D yellow fever vaccine.

This clonotype has a handful of counts. The chain recombines TRBV10-1 with TRBJ2-3; the D gene is possibly TRBD2 (5 bases). This CDR3 comprises 16 residues. Germline CDR1 and CDR2: WNHNN and SYGVQD (reference sequence). V was cut by 10 bases and J by 2 bases, with 22 bases left in between. In nucleotides, the CDR3 is TGCGCCACTTCACCCCTAGGACGGGGAATCACAGATACGCAGTATTTT. Its protein product is CATSPLGRGITDTQYF.

This clonotype was seen ten or more times. The rearrangement joins TRBV20-1 to TRBJ2-1, with a weak D call TRBD1 (6 bases). The CDR3 sequence is 14 residues long. Between the trimmed V and J ends, which lost 3 bases and 4 bases, there was a span of 13 bases. CDR1 and CDR2 from the germline V gene are DFQATT and SNEGSKA (reference sequence). This CDR3 is CSARKAGVYNEQFF. The CDR3 bases are TGCAGTGCTAGGAAGGCAGGGGTGTACAATGAGCAGTTCTTC.

This clonotype was seen ten or more times. This chain connects TRBV5-1 to TRBJ2-1; D gene ambiguous. CDR1 SGHRS and CDR2 YFSETQ come from the germline V gene. This CDR3 spans 17 amino acids. Trimming removed 0 bases from V and 0 bases from J, with 13 bases in between. The CDR3 spells CASSLATGFSSYNEQFF. The CDR3 coding sequence is TGCGCCAGCAGCTTGGCCACTGGTTTTAGCTCCTACAATGAGCAGTTCTTC.

In its sample, this clonotype was seen many times. V and J are TRBV5-6 and TRBJ2-3, with D maybe TRBD2 (7 bases). V was trimmed by 1 base and J by 1 base, leaving 10 bases between them. Germline V gene lookup returns CDR1 SGHDT and CDR2 YYEEEE. The CDR3 is made up of 15 amino acids. The CDR3: CASSLRGGGTDTQYF. The CDR3 bases are TGTGCCAGCAGCTTGAGAGGGGGGGGCACAGATACGCAGTATTTT.

At least ten counts were recorded for this clonotype. The rearrangement links TRBV25-1 to TRBJ1-5; no firm D call. Looked up from germline, CDR1 is MGHDK and CDR2 is SYGVNS. V was clipped by 0 bases and J by 3 bases, with 6 bases between them. The CDR3 consists of 14 residues. CDR3 region: CASSEYSSNQPQHF. The CDR3 DNA reads TGTGCCAGCAGTGAATACAGCTCCAATCAGCCCCAGCATTTT.

There are many counts of this clonotype. The rearrangement links TRBV27 to TRBJ2-1, with 11 nucleotides matching TRBD2. The CDR3 has 15 amino acids. Germline V gene lookup returns CDR1 MNHEY and CDR2 SMNVEV (reference sequence). V shed 5 bases, J shed 8 bases, and the junction held 8 bases outside the gene matches. The CDR3 reads CASSAPGLAADEQFF. Here the CDR3 DNA reads TGTGCCAGCAGTGCTCCGGGACTAGCGGCCGATGAGCAGTTCTTC.

There are many counts of this clonotype. CDR3 in amino acids: CASSAPGHHEQFF. The CDR3, as DNA: TGTGCCAGCAGCGCCCCGGGACACCATGAGCAGTTCTTC. V and J are TRBV11-2 and TRBJ2-1; a possible D gene is TRBD1 (6 bases). Trimming shortened V by 5 bases and J by 8 bases, and 13 bases separated the two germline ends. CDR1 is SGHAT, CDR2 FQNNGV, per germline. This CDR3 is built from 13 residues.

This clonotype was observed many times. V is TRBV5-6 and J is TRBJ1-5; 9 bases fit TRBD1. The CDR3 has 17 amino acids. The V and J ends lost 3 bases and 2 bases, in that order; junction bases with no gene match: 9. Germline V gene lookup returns CDR1 SGHDT and CDR2 YYEEEE. CDR3 sequence (DNA): TGTGCCAGCAGCTCCCGGACAGGGGAAATGGGCAATCAGCCCCAGCATTTT. The encoded protein is CASSSRTGEMGNQPQHF.

This clonotype is medium-sized in the sample. This chain uses TRBV12-3 or TRBV12-4 with TRBJ2-4, with 11 bases lining up with TRBD2. V shed 5 bases and J 6 bases; nucleotides not matched to a gene: 9. CDR3 length equals 16 residues. The chain's CDR3 is CASSPAITSGRNIQYF. CDR3 sequence (DNA): TGTGCCAGCAGTCCCGCAATCACTAGCGGGAGAAACATTCAGTACTTC.

Ten or more counts support this clonotype. CDR3 sequence reads: CASSQGPIQGIETQYF. The CDR3 DNA reads as TGTGCCAGCAGCCAAGGACCTATACAGGGTATTGAGACCCAGTACTTC. This chain uses TRBV4-2 with TRBJ2-5; TRBD1 might be the D (6 bases). V gave up 1 base and J gave up 5 bases, with 17 bases separating them. CDR1 is LGHNA, CDR2 YNFKEQ, per germline. This CDR3 comprises 16 residues.

This clonotype was counted at least ten times. The V gene is TRBV12-3 or TRBV12-4, the J gene TRBJ2-5, with TRBD2 matching 8 bases. Trimming at V came to 10 bases and at J to 1 base, leaving 2 bases not matched to a gene. CDR3 length equals 12 residues. CDR3 protein: CAISGGQETQYF. The CDR3, as DNA: TGTGCCATCAGCGGGGGCCAAGAGACCCAGTACTTC.

This clonotype was observed at least ten times. This sequence joins TRBV6-2 or TRBV6-3 and TRBJ2-7; 9 positions match TRBD1. The V gene's germline CDR1 is MNHEY and CDR2 SVGEGT. The CDR3 consists of 15 residues. The V and J ends lost 9 bases and 2 bases, in that order; junction bases with no gene match: 11. The CDR3 protein is CASTSPGQGTYEQYF. The CDR3 region has the DNA TGTGCCAGTACATCTCCGGGACAGGGAACCTACGAGCAGTACTTC.

This clonotype was counted ten times or more. The chain links TRBV20-1 to TRBJ1-3; no firm D call. Germline loops: CDR1 DFQATT, CDR2 SNEGSKA (reference sequence). This CDR3 spans 15 amino acids. The ends were cut back, 4 bases at V and 0 bases at J, with 13 bases in the middle. CDR3 amino acids: CSAKNPANSGNTIYF. As DNA, the CDR3 is TGCAGTGCTAAAAACCCGGCAAACTCTGGAAACACCATATATTTT.

In its sample, this clonotype was seen many times. V and J are TRBV7-2 and TRBJ2-3; D possibly corresponds to TRBD1 (5 bases). Trimming cost V 0 bases and J 3 bases, with 16 bases left between them. The V gene's germline CDR1 is SGHTA and CDR2 FQGNSA. The CDR3 covers 17 residues. CDR3 coding DNA: TGTGCCAGCAGCTTAGCGCAGGGCCTAGACCTAACAGATACGCAGTATTTT. Translation gives CASSLAQGLDLTDTQYF.

There are many counts of this clonotype. This sequence joins TRBV18 and TRBJ2-7; TRBD2 matches 7 bases. V gave up 3 bases and J gave up 9 bases; unmatched junction bases: 8. The CDR3 extends over 13 amino acids. Germline-derived CDR1 and CDR2 are KGHSH and LQKENI. This CDR3 reads CASSPTNGLGQYF. CDR3 nucleotide sequence: TGTGCCAGCTCACCGACGAATGGACTAGGGCAGTACTTC.

This clonotype appeared many times. The rearrangement joins TRBV11-2 to TRBJ2-1; 7 bases agree with TRBD2. CDR1 is SGHAT, CDR2 FQNNGV, per germline. V shed 3 bases, J shed 8 bases, and the junction held 7 bases outside the gene matches. The CDR3 runs to 14 residues. This CDR3 is CASSLGLPRDEQFF. Written as DNA, the CDR3 is TGTGCCAGCAGCTTGGGACTACCGAGGGATGAGCAGTTCTTC.

The table lists this clonotype with many counts. The chain employs TRBV27 and TRBJ1-4, with no clear D. The V gene lost 8 bases and the J gene lost 5 bases, with 3 bases spanning the gap. Germline V lookup: CDR1 MNHEY, CDR2 SMNVEV (reference sequence). The CDR3 spans 10 residues. The CDR3: CASQNEKLFF. The CDR3, as DNA: TGTGCCAGCCAGAATGAAAAACTGTTTTTT.

Within the sample, this clonotype is large. The CDR3 bases are TGTGCCAGCAGCCAAGGCCCGACCTACGAGCAGTACTTC. Translation: CASSQGPTYEQYF. This chain connects TRBV12-3 or TRBV12-4 to TRBJ2-7, with D hard to call. V was clipped by 6 bases and J by 2 bases, with 11 bases between them. The CDR3 length is 13 residues.

This clonotype was recorded many times. The chain combines TRBV6-2 or TRBV6-3 with TRBJ2-2; unclear D gene. The CDR3 extends over 12 amino acids. Germline CDR1 MNHEY, CDR2 SVGEGT. V lost 4 bases, J lost 7 bases, and 7 bases lay in between. CDR3 residues: CASSLLSGELFF. CDR3 bases: TGTGCCAGCAGTTTACTTAGCGGGGAGCTGTTTTTT.

This clonotype was recorded at least ten times. The chain employs TRBV13 and TRBJ2-1; 12 bases line up with TRBD2. This CDR3 region has 16 residues. In germline, CDR1 is PRHDT, CDR2 FYEKMQ (reference sequence). The ends lost 4 bases at V and 9 bases at J; junction bases unmatched: 10. The CDR3 nucleotides read TGTGCCAGCAGCTCCTCCACCAGACTAGCGGGAGTTGAGCAGTTCTTC. Protein sequence: CASSSSTRLAGVEQFF.